This T cell receptor beta chain was identified in a study of T cells in Graves' hyperthyroidism and ophthalmopathy. About the study: Peripheral blood sampling occurred at initial diagnosis, before any treatment.

Germline CDR1 is MGHDK and CDR2 is SYGVNS. Trimming removed 5 bases at V and 4 bases at J, with 15 bases between. This CDR3 comprises 15 residues. Amplified TCR beta CDR3 regions came from RNA transcripts. With the HTBI primer set, the TCR CDR3 went through a first round of RT-PCR. TCRdb recomputed calls from the multiplex PCR reads with MiXCR, one row per CDR3 protein. This sample yields roughly 660,000 distinct CDR3 sequences, of which approximately 15% are seen a single time; about 14% belongs to the top ten. The authors deemed Graves' hyperthyroidism stable absent ophthalmopathy progression within 18 months. Extraction of PBMCs used roughly 9.4 ml of fresh peripheral blood. This clonotype was observed a few times.

Material for sequencing was blood. This chain uses TRBV25-1 with TRBJ2-1; D uncertain. This TCR derives from a man aged 45-60 years with Graves' hyperthyroidism. CDR3 in amino acids: CASSTEYGGYNEQFF. The CDR3 coding sequence is TGTGCCAGCAGTACCGAGTACGGTGGGTACAATGAGCAGTTCTTC.